These T cell receptor beta chains were read from a single sample in a study of CD8 T cells in ankylosing spondylitis. TCRdb processed the 5' RACE reads anew with MiXCR; each CDR3 protein has one entry. Among 150,000 to 200,000 distinct CDR3 sequences, around a tenth were seen once, and the ten largest hold 25% to 35%. Source material: blood, either unsorted or a sorted T cell fraction (not recorded which). These receptors were taken from a male donor with ankylosing spondylitis or in good health (not recorded which). The CDR3 runs from the conserved cysteine through the conserved F or W. The order of the fields is V gene, CDR3 protein.

V gene: TRBV11-1
CDR3 protein: CASSLYGGPSYNEQFF

V gene: TRBV9
CDR3 protein: CASSVLGQFDNEQFF

V gene: TRBV5-1
CDR3 protein: CASSIGRRTNEKLFF

V gene: TRBV11-2
CDR3 protein: CASSLQLAGTDTQYF

V gene: TRBV4-2
CDR3 protein: CASSQDLLAGEETQYF

V gene: TRBV12-3/TRBV12-4
CDR3 protein: CASSGTGGNQPQHF

V gene: TRBV7-2
CDR3 protein: CASSPSGKLNTEAFF

V gene: TRBV12-3/TRBV12-4
CDR3 protein: CASSFAPIAYEQYF

V gene: TRBV9
CDR3 protein: CASNPYRDTVTEAFF

V gene: TRBV12-5
CDR3 protein: CASARDSGRIQYF

V gene: TRBV12-3/TRBV12-4
CDR3 protein: CASSYGQGQTKNIQYF

V gene: TRBV29-1
CDR3 protein: CSVEDGWGNGYTF

V gene: TRBV20-1
CDR3 protein: CSAGARGAVNSPLHF

V gene: TRBV11-2
CDR3 protein: CASSPQLGNEKLFF